This T cell receptor beta chain appears in the sequencing data of a study of shared clonotypes between healthy human individuals. Per germline, CDR1 MNHEY and CDR2 SVGAGI. Trimming cost V 6 bases and J 4 bases, with 9 bases left between them. CDR3 length: 12 residues. In the naive CD8 group, cells lacked CD45RO and were positively selected for CCR7, so terminally differentiated effector memory CD45RA+ cells were left out. Libraries were prepared by immunoSEQ multiplex PCR; TCRdb keeps only in-frame clonotypes and omits some of them. The repertoire holds a few hundred thousand clones, over 95% seen once, with roughly 0.1% in the top ten.

This receptor was identified in a woman aged 25 to 39 in good health. The source material was naive CD8+ T cells sorted from blood. This chain links TRBV6-5 with TRBJ2-5; D may be TRBD1 or TRBD2 (5 bases each). CDR3 protein: CASRRDLETQYF. CDR3 in DNA: TGTGCCAGCAGGAGGGACCTAGAGACCCAGTACTTC.